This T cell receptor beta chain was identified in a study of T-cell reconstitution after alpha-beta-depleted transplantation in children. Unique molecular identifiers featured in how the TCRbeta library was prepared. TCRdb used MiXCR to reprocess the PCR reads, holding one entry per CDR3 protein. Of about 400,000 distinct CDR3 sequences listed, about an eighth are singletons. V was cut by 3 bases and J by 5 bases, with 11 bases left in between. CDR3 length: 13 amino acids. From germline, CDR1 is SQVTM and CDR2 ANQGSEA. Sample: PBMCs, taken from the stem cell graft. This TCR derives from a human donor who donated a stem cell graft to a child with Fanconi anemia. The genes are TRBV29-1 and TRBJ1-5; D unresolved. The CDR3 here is CSVEVSRHQPQHF. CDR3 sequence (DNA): TGCAGCGTTGAGGTCAGCCGGCATCAGCCCCAGCATTTT.